This T cell receptor beta chain was documented in a study of CXCR3-negative and CXCR3-positive naive CD8 T cells (dated 2019 in TCRdb). The study in broad terms: In total, about 135 million TRB reads were obtained, corresponding to roughly 1.5 +/- 0.3 million reads per library. Diversity and physicochemical repertoire analyses were performed on around twelve donors pooled from two independent experiments. The TRBV-TRBJ cluster analysis covered naive subsets from several donors and memory cells from 3 donors. Points the paper makes about the study in general: Comparably high repertoire diversity was found in both naive subsets, whereas much lower repertoire diversity was found in memory CD8+ T cells. Surface CD5, linked to self-reactivity in mice, was comparable between naive subsets; TCR interaction strength was therefore also inferred from TRB CDR3 physicochemical properties. Because CXCR3 expression was partially decreased after cryopreservation, freshly isolated PBMCs were used for most assays. Similar TRBV-TRBJ usage was shown by naive CXCR3-negative and CXCR3-positive cells from the same donor, whereas distinct patterns were shown by memory cells. Compared with CXCR3-negative naive cells, CXCR3-positive naive cells had TRB CDR3s with higher hydrophobicity (lower Kidera factor 4), lower energy, and higher strength and volume indices.

Sequencing was performed on a NextSeq 550. The Human TCR Profiling Kit (MiLaboratory) was used to make UMI-labeled 5' RACE TRB cDNA libraries. The full amount of extracted RNA was used for cDNA synthesis, and the full amount of resulting cDNA was used for PCR amplification. Libraries were prepared in parallel using an identical number of PCR cycles. In the source study's methods: With a requirement of at least two reads per UMI, MIGEC and MiXCR extracted about 52,000 +/- 9,100 unique UMI-labeled TRB cDNA molecules per library. An average of approximately 40,000 +/- 10,000 functional in-frame TRB CDR3 nucleotide clonotypes without stop codons was found per library. After each sample was downsampled to 5000 UMI-labeled TRB molecules, VDJtools was used to calculate diversity metrics such as normalized Shannon-Wiener and Chao1. VDJtools was used to calculate clonotype-size-weighted physicochemical properties of the central five CDR3 residues, namely interaction energy, strength, volume and Kidera factor 4. TCRdb reprocessed the reads, and each CDR3 protein sequence is entered once, without DNA. Here the V and J calls rest on TCRdb's processing, not on the authors' analysis. The table of this sample itemizes 84,000 or so distinct CDR3 sequences. More than 1.5% of the sample is taken by the ten largest.

Each CD8+ T cell subset was flow-sorted in triplicate, and 300,000 or so cells per subset were placed directly into RLT lysis buffer. Naive CD8+ T cells were defined stringently as CD45RO-CCR7+CD27+CD95- to exclude memory contaminants. Peripheral blood mononuclear cells were isolated from buffy coats using standard density gradient centrifugation. Naive CXCR3-negative and CXCR3-positive CD8+ T cells were flow-sorted on a FACSAria III. Total RNA was extracted from sorted cells with an RNeasy Mini Kit. Notes on this clonotype: Its specific antigen is unknown.

This sequence originates from a human donor in good health. Some clones in this sample may be carry-over from other donors' samples. The specimen was naive CXCR3- CD8+ T cells from blood. The cell subset or site label, read with the paper, signifies: CD45RO-CCR7+CD27+CD95- naive CD8+ T cells lacking CXCR3 (TNR3-).

Here the CDR3 is given as CSVETGTEAFF. The chain is made from TRBV29-1 and TRBJ1-1. The CDR3 measures 11 amino acids from cysteine to phenylalanine. Only the protein sequence is given. The germline V gene sets CDR1 to SQVTM and CDR2 to ANQGSEA. The variable domain in full, with residues beyond the CDR3 obtained from the reference TRBV29-1 and TRBJ1-1 genes, is SAVISQKPSRDICQRGTSLTIQCQVDSQVTMMFWYRQQPGQSLTLIATANQGSEATYESGFVIDKFPISRPNLTFSTLTVSNMSPEDSSIYLCSVETGTEAFFGQGTRLTVV.